Below are 17 T cell receptor beta chains sequenced from a single sample in a study of blood T cell repertoires in COVID-19 (dated by TCRdb to 2018 to 2021). Receptors were amplified or captured by the immunoSEQ multiplex PCR assay. In its TCRdb copy, this immuneACCESS table keeps in-frame sequences only and misses some clones. Where compared with another copy, unresolved V genes explain less than half of these, and the others have no known cause. For this sample there are roughly 230,000 clones; over 85% appear just once. The leading ten clones occupy 3.5% to 4.5% of the sample. Sequencing was carried out using PBMCs or T cells enriched from blood (not recorded which). Source of these receptors: a woman aged 25 to 45 with acute COVID-19.

This chain uses TRBV5-5 with TRBJ2-7; TRBD1 aligns across 7 bases. Germline V lookup: CDR1 SGHKS, CDR2 YYEKEE (reference sequence). With V trimmed by 2 bases and J by 2 bases, 7 bases remained unmatched. The CDR3 spans 15 residues. The CDR3 bases are TGTGCCAGCAGCTTTATTGGACAGGCGACCTACGAGCAGTACTTC. Protein: CASSFIGQATYEQYF.

The rearrangement joins TRBV7-9 to TRBJ1-1; 8 bases are a match to TRBD1. From germline, CDR1 is SEHNR and CDR2 FQNEAQ (reference sequence). J gave up 0 bases and V 2 bases, and 5 bases lay outside the gene matches. CDR3 length: 16 amino acids. CDR3 amino acids: CASSLLGTGMNTEAFF. CDR3 DNA sequence: TGTGCCAGCAGCTTACTCGGGACAGGAATGAACACTGAAGCTTTCTTT.

The chain combines TRBV12-3 or TRBV12-4 with TRBJ2-2, with D hard to call. The CDR3 sequence is 12 residues long. Trimming cost V 3 bases and J 8 bases, with 7 bases left between them. The CDR3 spells CASSFHQGELFF. The CDR3 DNA follows: TGTGCCAGCAGTTTTCATCAGGGGGAGCTGTTTTTT.

The J gene is TRBJ2-7, the V gene TRBV2; 10 nucleotides align to TRBD2. The J segment lost 2 bases and the V segment lost 7 bases, leaving 5 bases of the junction unmatched. The CDR3 length is 14 residues. Germline CDR1 SNHLY, CDR2 FYNNEI. The CDR3 DNA is TGTGCCAGCAAGCTAGCGGGGGCGCCCTACGAGCAGTACTTC. Amino acid sequence: CASKLAGAPYEQYF.

This clone came up a few times. This chain links TRBV6-5 with TRBJ1-6; D is undetermined. Between the trimmed V and J ends, which lost 3 bases and 6 bases, there was a span of 9 bases. Germline V lookup: CDR1 MNHEY, CDR2 SVGAGI. The CDR3 contains 14 residues. The CDR3 region has the DNA TGTGCCAGCAGTTATAGCCAGATTAATTCACCCCTCCACTTT. This translates into CASSYSQINSPLHF.

The rearrangement joins TRBV19 to TRBJ1-1, with D possibly being TRBD1 (6 bases). Germline CDR1 LNHDA, CDR2 SQIVND (reference sequence). The CDR3 runs to 16 residues. Trimming removed 4 bases from V and 0 bases from J, with 15 bases in between. As DNA, the CDR3 is TGTGCCAGTAGTACGTCAGTGGGACACTTGAACACTGAAGCTTTCTTT. It codes for CASSTSVGHLNTEAFF. The complete variable domain, with remaining parts taken from reference TRBV19 and TRBJ1-1, reads DGGITQSPKYLFRKEGQNVTLSCEQNLNHDAMYWYRQDPGQGLRLIYYSQIVNDFQKGDIAEGYSVSREKKESFPLTVTSAQKNPTAFYLCASSTSVGHLNTEAFFGQGTRLTVV.

This chain joins TRBV5-1 and TRBJ1-4, with D uncertain. The CDR3 covers 15 residues. V lost 4 bases and J lost 2, with 12 bases in between. The germline V gene encodes CDR1 SGHRS and CDR2 YFSETQ. This CDR3 is CASSNPGTTNEKLFF. The CDR3 nucleotides are TGCGCCAGCAGCAATCCGGGAACCACTAATGAAAAACTGTTTTTT.

The gene calls are TRBV7-2 and TRBJ1-6; D gene ambiguous. The germline CDR1 and CDR2 sequences are SGHTA and FQGNSA. The CDR3 runs to 17 residues. With 5 bases removed from V and 0 bases from J, the gap between germline ends came to 14 bases. CDR3 residues: CASSARDSSSYNSPLHF. The DNA of the CDR3 is TGTGCCAGCAGCGCGAGAGACTCGAGCTCCTATAATTCACCCCTCCACTTT.

The rearrangement links TRBV5-1 to TRBJ2-3, with a possible D match to TRBD1 (5 bases). The V and J ends lost 0 bases and 0 bases respectively, with 8 bases between them. From germline, CDR1 is SGHRS and CDR2 YFSETQ. This CDR3 spans 15 amino acids. The CDR3 sequence: CASSLEDSSTDTQYF. The DNA of the CDR3 is TGCGCCAGCAGCTTGGAAGACAGCAGCACAGATACGCAGTATTTT.

The chain carries TRBV30 and TRBJ1-6, with unresolved D. CDR1 and CDR2 (germline): GTSNPN, SVGIG (reference sequence). The V and J ends lost 2 bases and 10 bases respectively, with 12 bases between them. The CDR3 is made up of 13 amino acids. CDR3 loop: CAWSSKGGSPLHF. The CDR3 DNA sequence: TGTGCCTGGAGTTCTAAGGGAGGCTCACCCCTCCACTTT. The variable domain in full, with the rest retrieved from reference TRBV30 and TRBJ1-6, is SQTIHQWPATLVQPVGSPLSLECTVEGTSNPNLYWYRQAAGRGLQLLFYSVGIGQISSEVPQNLSASRPQDRQFILSSKKLLLSDSGFYLCAWSSKGGSPLHFGNGTRLTVT.

About this clone: At one boundary the junction diverges from the germline segment, which might be a read error. The chain carries TRBV15 and TRBJ2-5; 8 positions match TRBD1. The CDR3 covers 15 residues. Germline-derived CDR1 and CDR2 are LNHNV and YYDKDF (reference sequence). CDR3 in DNA: TGTGCCACCAGCAGCCCCGGGACAGGTGGGAAGACTCAGTACTTC. It specifies CATSSPGTGGKTQYF.

This clone was seen more than once but under ten times. The chain joins TRBV4-3 to TRBJ1-2; the D is unclear. The CDR3 is 12 amino acids. Per the germline V gene, CDR1 is LGHNA and CDR2 is YSLEER. Trimming stripped 0 bases from V and 6 bases from J, with 5 bases between. The CDR3 region has the DNA TGCGCCAGCAGCCAAGATGCGGATGGCTACACCTTC. Its protein product is CASSQDADGYTF.

This chain links TRBV10-1 with TRBJ2-2; D is uncertain. Trimming cost V 2 bases and J 4 bases, with 8 bases left between them. This CDR3 region has 14 residues. Looked up from germline, CDR1 is WNHNN and CDR2 is SYGVQD (reference sequence). This CDR3 reads CASSETDLTGELFF. The CDR3 nucleotides are TGCGCCAGCAGTGAGACAGATCTCACCGGGGAGCTGTTTTTT.

This chain uses TRBV14 with TRBJ1-3, with D maybe TRBD1 (5 bases). Trimming cost V 2 bases and J 0 bases, with 11 bases left between them. Germline CDR1 and CDR2: SGHDN and FVKESK. The CDR3 length is 16 residues. This CDR3 reads CASSQTQASSGNTIYF. CDR3 coding DNA: TGTGCCAGCAGCCAAACACAGGCCAGCTCTGGAAACACCATATATTTT.

The chain couples TRBV4-3 to TRBJ2-3; weak D call: TRBD1 (6 bases). There are 14 residues in the CDR3. V was clipped by 0 bases and J by 6 bases, with 10 bases between them. The germline V gene has CDR1 LGHNA and CDR2 YSLEER. The CDR3 nucleotides read TGCGCCAGCAGCCAAGATCGGACAGCGGATACGCAGTATTTT. Translation gives CASSQDRTADTQYF.

This chain links TRBV28 with TRBJ2-3; 14 bases are a match to TRBD2. The CDR3 loop spans 20 amino acids. Germline V gene lookup returns CDR1 MDHEN and CDR2 SYDVKM. V was clipped by 2 bases and J by 0 bases; unmatched bases: 10. CDR3 residues: CASSLSQSGLAGVSTDTQYF. The CDR3 DNA is TGTGCCAGCAGTTTAAGTCAGTCGGGACTAGCGGGGGTTAGCACAGATACGCAGTATTTT.

The rearrangement links TRBV6-2 or TRBV6-3 to TRBJ1-2; weak D call: TRBD1 (6 bases). V lost 0 bases and J lost 3, with 11 bases in between. CDR1 and CDR2 (germline): MNHEY, SVGEGT. CDR3 length equals 15 residues. The CDR3 spells CASSYSGTPDYGYTF. CDR3 DNA: TGTGCCAGCAGTTACTCCGGGACACCTGACTATGGCTACACCTTC.